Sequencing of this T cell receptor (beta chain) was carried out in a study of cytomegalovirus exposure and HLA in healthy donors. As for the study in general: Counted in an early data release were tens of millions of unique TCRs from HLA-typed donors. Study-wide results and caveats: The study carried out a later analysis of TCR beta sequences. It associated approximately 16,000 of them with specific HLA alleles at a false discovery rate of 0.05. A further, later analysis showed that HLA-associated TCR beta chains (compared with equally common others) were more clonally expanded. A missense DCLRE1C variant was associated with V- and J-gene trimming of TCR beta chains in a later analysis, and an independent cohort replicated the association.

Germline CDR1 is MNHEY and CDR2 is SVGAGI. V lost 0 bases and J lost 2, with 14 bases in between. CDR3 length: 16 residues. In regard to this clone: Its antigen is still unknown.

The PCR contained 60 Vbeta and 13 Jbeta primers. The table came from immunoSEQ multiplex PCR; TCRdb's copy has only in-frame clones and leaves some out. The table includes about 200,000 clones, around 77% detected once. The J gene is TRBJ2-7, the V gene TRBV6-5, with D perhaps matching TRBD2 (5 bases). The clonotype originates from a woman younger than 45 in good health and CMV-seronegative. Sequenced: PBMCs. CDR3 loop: CASSYSIGESPYEQYF. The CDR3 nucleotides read TGTGCCAGCAGTTACTCAATCGGGGAGAGTCCCTACGAGCAGTACTTC.